The table lists the clone carrying this T cell receptor beta chain with a count of one. Its matching antigen is unknown. This sample is drawn from a study of OX40 agonist ivuxolimab in advanced cancers. Study information: Participants, roughly 81% male, averaged roughly 60 years of age, ranging from 23 to 79. Overall study findings and caveats: The 0.1-3.0 mg/kg partial responders had among the lowest clonal expansion. Several nonresponders also turned out to have low normalized T-cell clonal expansion.

The CDR3 runs to 17 residues. The V end was cut by 5 bases, the J end by 0 bases, with 17 bases between. From germline, CDR1 is MNHEY and CDR2 SMNVEV (reference sequence). Sequenced by immunoSEQ multiplex PCR; TCRdb stores in-frame clones only, minus some. The table lists some 48,000 clones, 60% to 80% of them singletons. The material was CD4+ or CD8+ T cells sorted from blood, obtained in a trial of the OX40 agonist ivuxolimab. The genes are TRBV27 and TRBJ1-3; D unclear. The sequence was obtained from an adult with an advanced solid tumor such as melanoma, head and neck, liver or kidney cancer. The CDR3 DNA reads as TGTGCCAGCAGTCCCCACCGATCCGGTGCCTCTGGAAACACCATATATTTT. Translated: CASSPHRSGASGNTIYF.